This T cell receptor (beta chain) was identified in a study of blood T cell repertoires in COVID-19. The overall study: The United States, Italy and Spain supplied acute and convalescent COVID-19 samples. The cDNA or gDNA used as material had been derived from T cells, B-cell-depleted T cells, or PBMCs.

Here immunoSEQ multiplex PCR was the method, and the copy in TCRdb shows in-frame clones only, minus some. The table lists roughly 220,000 clones, about 86% of them singletons. Enrolled through a virtual design, the participants were between about 18 and 100 years of age and came from around 25 US areas. The germline CDR1 and CDR2 sequences are LGHDT and YNNKEL (reference sequence). The CDR3 length is 13 residues. V was cut by 4 bases and J by 7 bases, with 14 bases left in between. The V gene is TRBV3-1 (or the pseudogene TRBV3-2), the J gene TRBJ2-7; D is uncertain. What was sequenced was PBMCs or T cells enriched from blood (not recorded which). The TCR comes from a woman in her fifties or sixties with acute COVID-19. In DNA form, the CDR3 reads TGTGCCAGCAGCCGCCGTGGAGCACGGGAGCAGTACTTC. Amino acids: CASSRRGAREQYF.